This T cell receptor beta chain appears in the sequencing data of a study of cytomegalovirus exposure and HLA in healthy donors. Researchers ran the PCR with 60 Vbeta and 13 Jbeta primers. TCRdb's table, derived via immunoSEQ multiplex PCR, lists solely in-frame clones and lacks some. The data show approximately 71,000 clones, less than 80% seen once. Germline-derived CDR1 and CDR2 are SGHNT and YYREEE (reference sequence). J gave up 2 bases and V 0 bases, and 3 bases lay outside the gene matches. The CDR3 is made up of 15 amino acids. Concerning this clone: Its antigen remains unidentified.

Overall study findings and caveats: As a later analysis showed, a missense DCLRE1C variant was linked to trimming of TCR beta V- and J-genes. Exclusion applied to some V segments, including TRBV6-2 and TRBV6-3, as they were indistinguishable. According to the study, 150 to 200 TCR beta chains were cytomegalovirus-associated. Three chains linked to CMV were shown in vitro to be specific for CMV antigens.

The V and J genes are TRBV5-4 and TRBJ2-7; 9 bases fit TRBD2. Input material: PBMCs. The TCR comes from a woman aged 40 to 50 in good health and CMV-seropositive. This CDR3 is CASSLASGTPYEQYF. In DNA form, the CDR3 reads TGTGCCAGCAGCTTGGCTAGCGGGACGCCCTACGAGCAGTACTTC. Full variable domain (rest looked up from reference TRBV5-4 and TRBJ2-7): ETGVTQSPTHLIKTRGQQVTLRCSSQSGHNTVSWYQQALGQGPQFIFQYYREEENGRGNFPPRFSGLQFPNYSSELNVNALELDDSALYLCASSLASGTPYEQYFGPGTRLTVT.